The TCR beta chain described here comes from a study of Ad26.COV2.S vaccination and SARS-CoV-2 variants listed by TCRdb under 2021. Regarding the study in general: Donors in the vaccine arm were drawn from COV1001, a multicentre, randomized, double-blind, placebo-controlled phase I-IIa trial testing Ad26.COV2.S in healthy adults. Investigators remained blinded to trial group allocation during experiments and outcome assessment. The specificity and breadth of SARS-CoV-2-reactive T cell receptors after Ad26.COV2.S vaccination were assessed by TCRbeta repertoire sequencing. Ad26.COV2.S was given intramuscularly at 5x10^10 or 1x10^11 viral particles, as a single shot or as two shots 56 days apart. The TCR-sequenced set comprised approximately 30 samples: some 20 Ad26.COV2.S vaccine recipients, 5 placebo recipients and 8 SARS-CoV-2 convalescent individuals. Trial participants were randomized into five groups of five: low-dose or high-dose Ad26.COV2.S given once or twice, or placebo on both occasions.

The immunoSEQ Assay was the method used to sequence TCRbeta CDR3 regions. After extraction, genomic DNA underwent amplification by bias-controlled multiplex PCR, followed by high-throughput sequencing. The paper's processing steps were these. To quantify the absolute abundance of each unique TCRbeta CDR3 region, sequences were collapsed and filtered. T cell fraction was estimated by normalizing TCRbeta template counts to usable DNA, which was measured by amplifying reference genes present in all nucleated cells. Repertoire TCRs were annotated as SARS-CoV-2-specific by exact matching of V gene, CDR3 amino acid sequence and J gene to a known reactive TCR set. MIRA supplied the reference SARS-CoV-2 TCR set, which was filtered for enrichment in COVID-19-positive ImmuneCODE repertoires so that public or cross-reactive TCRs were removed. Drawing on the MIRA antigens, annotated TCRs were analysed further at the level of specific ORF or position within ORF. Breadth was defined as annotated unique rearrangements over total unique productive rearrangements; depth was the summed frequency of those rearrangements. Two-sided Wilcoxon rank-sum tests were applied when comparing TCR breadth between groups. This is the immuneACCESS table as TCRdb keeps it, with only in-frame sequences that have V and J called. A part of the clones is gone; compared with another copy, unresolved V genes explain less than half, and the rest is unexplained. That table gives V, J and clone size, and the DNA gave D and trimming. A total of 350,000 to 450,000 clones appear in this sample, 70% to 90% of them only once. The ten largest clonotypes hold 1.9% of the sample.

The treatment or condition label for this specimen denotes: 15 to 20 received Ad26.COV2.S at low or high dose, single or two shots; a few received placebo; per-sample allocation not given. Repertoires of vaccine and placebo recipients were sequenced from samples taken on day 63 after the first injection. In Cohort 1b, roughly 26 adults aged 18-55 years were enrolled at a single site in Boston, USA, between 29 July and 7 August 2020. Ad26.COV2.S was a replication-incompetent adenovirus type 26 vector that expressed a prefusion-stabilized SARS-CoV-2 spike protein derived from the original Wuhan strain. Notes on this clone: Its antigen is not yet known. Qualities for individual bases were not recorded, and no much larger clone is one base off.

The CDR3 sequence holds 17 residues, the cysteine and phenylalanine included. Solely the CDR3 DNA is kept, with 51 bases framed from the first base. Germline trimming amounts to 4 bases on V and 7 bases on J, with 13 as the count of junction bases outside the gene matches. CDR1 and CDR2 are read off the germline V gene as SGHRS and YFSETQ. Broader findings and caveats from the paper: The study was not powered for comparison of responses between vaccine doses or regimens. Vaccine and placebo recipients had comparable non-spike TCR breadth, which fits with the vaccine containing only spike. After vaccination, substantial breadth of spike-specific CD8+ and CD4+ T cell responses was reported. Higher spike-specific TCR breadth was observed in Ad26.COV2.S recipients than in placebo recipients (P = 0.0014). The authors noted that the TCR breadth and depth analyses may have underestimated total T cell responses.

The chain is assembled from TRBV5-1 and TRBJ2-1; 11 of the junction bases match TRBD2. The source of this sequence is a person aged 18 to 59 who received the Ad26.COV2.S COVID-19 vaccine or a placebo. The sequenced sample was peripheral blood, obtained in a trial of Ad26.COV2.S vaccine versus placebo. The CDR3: CASSPPGLTSGGNEQFF. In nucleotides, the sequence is TGCGCCAGCAGCCCTCCAGGCCTTACTAGCGGGGGTAATGAGCAGTTCTTC.